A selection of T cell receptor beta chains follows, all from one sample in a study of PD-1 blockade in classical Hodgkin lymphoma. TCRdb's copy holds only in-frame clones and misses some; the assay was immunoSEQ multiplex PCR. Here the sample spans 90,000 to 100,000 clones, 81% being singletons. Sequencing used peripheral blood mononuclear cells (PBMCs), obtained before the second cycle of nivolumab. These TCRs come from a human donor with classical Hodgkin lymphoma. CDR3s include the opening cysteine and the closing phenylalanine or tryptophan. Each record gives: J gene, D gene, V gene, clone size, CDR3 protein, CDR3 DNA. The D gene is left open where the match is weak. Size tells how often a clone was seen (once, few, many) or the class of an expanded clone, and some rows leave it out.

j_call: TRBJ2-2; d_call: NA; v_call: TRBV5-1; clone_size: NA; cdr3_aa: CASRPGELSGELFF; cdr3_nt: TGCGCCAGCCGGCCGGGAGAACTGTCCGGGGAGCTGTTTTTT
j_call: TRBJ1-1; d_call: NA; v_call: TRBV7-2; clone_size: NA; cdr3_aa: CASSSGFGTEAFF; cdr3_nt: TGTGCCAGCAGCTCCGGGTTCGGGACAGAAGCTTTCTTT
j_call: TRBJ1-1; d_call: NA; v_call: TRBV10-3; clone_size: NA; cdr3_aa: CAISGTAEAFF; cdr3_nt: TGTGCCATCAGTGGCACAGCTGAAGCTTTCTTT
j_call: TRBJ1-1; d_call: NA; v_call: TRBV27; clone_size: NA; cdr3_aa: CASSLTRLNTEAFF; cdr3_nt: TGTGCCAGCAGTTTAACCCGCCTGAACACTGAAGCTTTCTTT
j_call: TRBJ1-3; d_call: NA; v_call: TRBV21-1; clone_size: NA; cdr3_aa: CASSKVTDSYSGNTIYF; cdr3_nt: TGTGCCAGCAGCAAAGTTACGGACAGTTACTCTGGAAACACCATATATTTT
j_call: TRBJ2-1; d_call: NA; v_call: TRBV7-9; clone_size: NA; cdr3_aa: CASSLVHEQFF; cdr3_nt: TGTGCCAGCAGCTTAGTTCATGAGCAGTTCTTC
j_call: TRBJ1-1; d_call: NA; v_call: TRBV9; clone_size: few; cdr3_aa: CASSVEGWGISEAFF; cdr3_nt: TGTGCCAGCAGCGTAGAGGGGTGGGGGATTTCTGAAGCTTTCTTT
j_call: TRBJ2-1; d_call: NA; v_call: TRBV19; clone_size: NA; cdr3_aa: CASSAGPEQFF; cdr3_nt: TGTGCCAGTAGCGCGGGGCCTGAGCAGTTCTTC
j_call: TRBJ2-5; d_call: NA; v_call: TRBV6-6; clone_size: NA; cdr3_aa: CASSYGDIQETQYF; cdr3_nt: TGTGCCAGCAGTTACGGGGACATCCAAGAGACCCAGTACTTC
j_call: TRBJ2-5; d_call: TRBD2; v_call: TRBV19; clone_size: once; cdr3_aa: CASSTRTRETQYF; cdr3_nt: TGTGCCAGTAGCACCCGGACTAGGGAGACCCAGTACTTC
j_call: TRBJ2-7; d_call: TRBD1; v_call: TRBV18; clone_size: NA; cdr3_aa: CASSPDRGSYEQYF; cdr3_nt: TGTGCCAGCTCACCGGACAGGGGTAGCTACGAGCAGTACTTC
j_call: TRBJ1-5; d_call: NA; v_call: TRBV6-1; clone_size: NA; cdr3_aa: CASSDLTHQPQHF; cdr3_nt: TGTGCCAGCAGTGACCTTACGCATCAGCCCCAGCATTTT
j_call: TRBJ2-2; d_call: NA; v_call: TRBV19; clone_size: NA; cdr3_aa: CASSGDPNTGELFF; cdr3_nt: TGTGCCAGTAGCGGAGATCCGAACACCGGGGAGCTGTTTTTT
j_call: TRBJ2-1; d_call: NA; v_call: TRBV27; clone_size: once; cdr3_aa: CASKLYNEQFF; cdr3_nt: TGTGCCAGCAAGCTATACAATGAGCAGTTCTTC
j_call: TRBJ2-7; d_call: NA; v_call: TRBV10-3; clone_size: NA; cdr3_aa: CAISESGENSYEQYF; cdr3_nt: TGTGCCATCAGTGAGTCGGGGGAGAACTCCTACGAGCAGTACTTC
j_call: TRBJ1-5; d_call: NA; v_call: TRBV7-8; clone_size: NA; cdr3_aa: CASSLLFGVNQPQHF; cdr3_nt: TGTGCCAGCAGCTTGTTGTTTGGGGTTAATCAGCCCCAGCATTTT
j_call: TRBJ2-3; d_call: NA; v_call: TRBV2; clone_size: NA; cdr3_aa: CASSREDTQYF; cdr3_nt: TGTGCCAGCAGTCGTGAAGATACGCAGTATTTT
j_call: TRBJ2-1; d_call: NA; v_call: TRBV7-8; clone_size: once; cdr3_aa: CASRFRDFKVF; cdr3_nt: TGTGCCAGCAGGTTCCGGGACTTCAAAGTCTTC
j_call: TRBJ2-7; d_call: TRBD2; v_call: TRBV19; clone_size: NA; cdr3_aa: CASSPLTSAYEQYF; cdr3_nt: TGTGCCAGTAGTCCACTGACTAGCGCCTACGAGCAGTACTTC
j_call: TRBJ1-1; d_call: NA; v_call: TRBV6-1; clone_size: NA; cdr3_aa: CASSFIQVNTEAFF; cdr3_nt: TGTGCCAGCAGCTTCATACAGGTAAACACTGAAGCTTTCTTT
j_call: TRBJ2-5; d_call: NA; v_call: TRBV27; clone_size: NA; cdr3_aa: CASSPALRPKETQYF; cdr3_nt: TGTGCCAGCAGCCCCGCGCTTCGTCCAAAAGAGACCCAGTACTTC
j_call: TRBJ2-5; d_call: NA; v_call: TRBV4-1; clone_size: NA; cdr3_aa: CASSHRTDAKETQYF; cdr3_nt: TGCGCCAGCAGCCACCGGACTGACGCTAAAGAGACCCAGTACTTC
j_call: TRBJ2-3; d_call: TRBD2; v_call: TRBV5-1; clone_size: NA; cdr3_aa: CASSLGAGGPADTQYF; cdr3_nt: TGCGCCAGCAGCTTAGGAGCGGGAGGGCCTGCAGATACGCAGTATTTT
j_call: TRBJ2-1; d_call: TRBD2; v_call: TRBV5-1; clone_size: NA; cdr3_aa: CASSLVFAGGTEQFF; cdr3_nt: TGCGCCAGCAGCTTGGTCTTCGCGGGAGGGACCGAGCAGTTCTTC
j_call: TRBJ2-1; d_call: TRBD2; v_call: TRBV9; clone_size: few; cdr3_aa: CASSVSSGVGDEQFF; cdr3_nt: TGTGCCAGCAGCGTGTCTAGCGGGGTTGGCGATGAGCAGTTCTTC
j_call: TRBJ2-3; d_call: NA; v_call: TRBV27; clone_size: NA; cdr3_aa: CASSGGGHSSTDTQYF; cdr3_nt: TGTGCCAGCAGTGGGGGGGGGCATTCTAGCACAGATACGCAGTATTTT
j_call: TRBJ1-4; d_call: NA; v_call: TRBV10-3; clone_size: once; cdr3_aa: CAISESRTEKLFF; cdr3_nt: TGTGCCATCAGTGAGAGCCGGACTGAAAAACTGTTTTTT
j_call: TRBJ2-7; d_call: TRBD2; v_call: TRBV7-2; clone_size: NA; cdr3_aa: CASSPPGTSGSEQYF; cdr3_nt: TGTGCCAGCAGCCCTCCCGGGACTAGCGGGAGCGAGCAGTACTTC
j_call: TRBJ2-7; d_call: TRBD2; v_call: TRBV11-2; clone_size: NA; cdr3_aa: CASSLDLASGKYEQYF; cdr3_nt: TGTGCCAGCAGCTTAGACCTGGCGAGCGGGAAATACGAGCAGTACTTC
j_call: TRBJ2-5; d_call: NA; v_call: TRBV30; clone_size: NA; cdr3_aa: CAWSVQVQETQYF; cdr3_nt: TGTGCCTGGAGTGTACAGGTGCAAGAGACCCAGTACTTC
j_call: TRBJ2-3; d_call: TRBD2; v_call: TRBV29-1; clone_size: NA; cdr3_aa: CSVGASGASTDTQYF; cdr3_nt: TGCAGCGTTGGGGCTAGCGGGGCTAGCACAGATACGCAGTATTTT
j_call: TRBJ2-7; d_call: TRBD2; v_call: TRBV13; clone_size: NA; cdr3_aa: CASSTPGRGGREQYF; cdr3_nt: TGTGCCAGCAGCACCCCCGGGAGGGGCGGTCGCGAGCAGTACTTC
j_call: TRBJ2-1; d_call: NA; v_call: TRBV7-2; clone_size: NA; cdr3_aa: CASSYRAGNEQFF; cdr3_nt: TGTGCCAGCAGCTACAGGGCTGGGAATGAGCAGTTCTTC
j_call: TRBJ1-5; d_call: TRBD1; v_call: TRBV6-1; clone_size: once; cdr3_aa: CASKWTGDSNQPQHF; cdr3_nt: TGTGCCAGCAAGTGGACAGGGGATAGCAATCAGCCCCAGCATTTT
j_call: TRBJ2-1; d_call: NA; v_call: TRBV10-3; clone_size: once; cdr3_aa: CALRRGDGNEQFF; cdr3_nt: TGTGCCCTCCGTCGGGGTGATGGCAATGAGCAGTTCTTC
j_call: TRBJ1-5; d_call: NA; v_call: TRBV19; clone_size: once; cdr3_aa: CASSGRDTLNQPQHF; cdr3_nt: TGTGCCAGTAGTGGGCGGGACACCCTAAATCAGCCCCAGCATTTT
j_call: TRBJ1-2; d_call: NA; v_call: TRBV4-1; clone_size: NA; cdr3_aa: CASSQDGVYGYTF; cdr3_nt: TGCGCCAGCAGCCAAGACGGGGTTTATGGCTACACCTTC
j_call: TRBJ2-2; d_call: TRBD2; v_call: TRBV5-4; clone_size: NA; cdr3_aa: CASSSKTSGKTGELFF; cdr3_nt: TGTGCCAGCAGCTCCAAGACTAGCGGGAAGACCGGGGAGCTGTTTTTT